This TCR beta chain was captured in a study of blood T cell repertoires in COVID-19. Looking at the study overall: Sites across the United States, Italy and Spain contributed samples from acute and convalescent COVID-19.

V lost 3 bases to trimming and J lost 8 bases; unmatched junction nucleotides: 11. Germline loops: CDR1 SGHKS, CDR2 YYEKEE (reference sequence). The CDR3 is made up of 15 amino acids. In the original analysis: Researchers report that nucleated cell counts were estimated from reference gene primer amplification. Method: immunoSEQ multiplex PCR; TCRdb's copy keeps in-frame clones and lacks some. V and J calls and clone size follow that table, whereas D and trimming were derived from the DNA. This table has hundreds of thousands of clones, around 89% appearing once. Participants had their cohort set by participant-reported clinical history.

This sequence was found in a woman in her fifties or sixties in a cohort exposed to, infected with or recovered from COVID-19 (not recorded which). The sequenced sample consisted of PBMCs or T cells enriched from blood (not recorded which). The chain recombines TRBV5-5 with TRBJ2-1; 7 bases line up with TRBD1. The CDR3 here is CASSYRQGYLDEQFF. Written as DNA, the CDR3 is TGTGCCAGCAGCTACAGACAGGGTTACTTGGATGAGCAGTTCTTC.